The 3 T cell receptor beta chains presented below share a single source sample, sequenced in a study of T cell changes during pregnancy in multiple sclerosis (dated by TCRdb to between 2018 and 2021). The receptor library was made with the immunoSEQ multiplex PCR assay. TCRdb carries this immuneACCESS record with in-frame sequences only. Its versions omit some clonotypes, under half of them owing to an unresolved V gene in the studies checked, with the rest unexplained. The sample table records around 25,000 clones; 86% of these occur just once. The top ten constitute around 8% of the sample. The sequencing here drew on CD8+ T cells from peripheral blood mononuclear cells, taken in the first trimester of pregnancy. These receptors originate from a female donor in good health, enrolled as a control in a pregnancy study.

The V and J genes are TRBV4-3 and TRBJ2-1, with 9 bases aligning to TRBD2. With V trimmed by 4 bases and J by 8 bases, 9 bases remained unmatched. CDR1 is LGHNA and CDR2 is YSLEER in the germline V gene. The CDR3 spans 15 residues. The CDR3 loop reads CASSPRGGIKDEQFF. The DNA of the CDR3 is TGCGCCAGCAGCCCGCGGGGGGGCATTAAAGATGAGCAGTTCTTC.

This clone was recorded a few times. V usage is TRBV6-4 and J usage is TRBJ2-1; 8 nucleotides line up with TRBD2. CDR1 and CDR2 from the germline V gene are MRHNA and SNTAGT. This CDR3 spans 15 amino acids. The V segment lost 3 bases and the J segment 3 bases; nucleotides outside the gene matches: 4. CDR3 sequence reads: CASSERGGIYNEQFF. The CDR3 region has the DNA TGTGCCAGCAGTGAACGGGGGGGCATCTACAATGAGCAGTTCTTC.

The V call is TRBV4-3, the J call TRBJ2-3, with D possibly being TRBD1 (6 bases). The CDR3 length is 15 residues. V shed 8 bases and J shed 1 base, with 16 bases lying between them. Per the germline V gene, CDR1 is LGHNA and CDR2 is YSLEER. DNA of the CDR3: TGCGCCAGCCAAAACAGGGTTCTGGGCACAGATACGCAGTATTTT. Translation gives CASQNRVLGTDTQYF.